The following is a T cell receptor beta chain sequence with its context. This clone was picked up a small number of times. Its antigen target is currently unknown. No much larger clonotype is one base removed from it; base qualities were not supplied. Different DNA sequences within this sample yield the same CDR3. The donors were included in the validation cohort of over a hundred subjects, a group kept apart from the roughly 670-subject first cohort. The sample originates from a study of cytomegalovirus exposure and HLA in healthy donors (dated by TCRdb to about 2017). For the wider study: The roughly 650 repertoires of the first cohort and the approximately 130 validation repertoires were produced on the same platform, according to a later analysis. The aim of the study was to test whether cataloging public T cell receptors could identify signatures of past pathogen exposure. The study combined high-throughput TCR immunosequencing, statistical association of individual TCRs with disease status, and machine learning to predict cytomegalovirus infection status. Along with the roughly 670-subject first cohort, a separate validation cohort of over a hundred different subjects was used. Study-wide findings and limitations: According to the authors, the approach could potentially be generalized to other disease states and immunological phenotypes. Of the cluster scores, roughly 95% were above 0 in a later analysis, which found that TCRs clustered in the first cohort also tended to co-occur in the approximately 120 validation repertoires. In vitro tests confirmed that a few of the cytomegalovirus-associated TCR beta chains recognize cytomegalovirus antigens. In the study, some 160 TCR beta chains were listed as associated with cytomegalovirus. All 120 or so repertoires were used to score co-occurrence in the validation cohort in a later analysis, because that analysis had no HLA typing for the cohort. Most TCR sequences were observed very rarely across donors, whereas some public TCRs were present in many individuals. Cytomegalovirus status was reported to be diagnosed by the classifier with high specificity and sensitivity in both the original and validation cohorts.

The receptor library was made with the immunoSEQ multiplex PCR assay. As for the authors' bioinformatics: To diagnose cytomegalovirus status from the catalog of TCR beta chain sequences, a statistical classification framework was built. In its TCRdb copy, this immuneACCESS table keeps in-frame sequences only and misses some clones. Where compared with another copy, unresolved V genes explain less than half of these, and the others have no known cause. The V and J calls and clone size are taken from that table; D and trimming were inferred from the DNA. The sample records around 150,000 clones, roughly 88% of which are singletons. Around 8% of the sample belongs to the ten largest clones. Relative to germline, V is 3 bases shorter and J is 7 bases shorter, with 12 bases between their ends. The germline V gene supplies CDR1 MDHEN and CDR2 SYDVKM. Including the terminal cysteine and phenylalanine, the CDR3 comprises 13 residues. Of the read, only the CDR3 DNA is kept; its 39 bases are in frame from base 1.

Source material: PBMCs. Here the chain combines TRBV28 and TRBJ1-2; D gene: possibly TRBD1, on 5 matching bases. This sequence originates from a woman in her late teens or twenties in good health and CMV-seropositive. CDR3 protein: CASSFPVGGGYTF. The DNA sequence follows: TGTGCCAGCAGTTTCCCCGTGGGGGGTGGCTACACCTTC.